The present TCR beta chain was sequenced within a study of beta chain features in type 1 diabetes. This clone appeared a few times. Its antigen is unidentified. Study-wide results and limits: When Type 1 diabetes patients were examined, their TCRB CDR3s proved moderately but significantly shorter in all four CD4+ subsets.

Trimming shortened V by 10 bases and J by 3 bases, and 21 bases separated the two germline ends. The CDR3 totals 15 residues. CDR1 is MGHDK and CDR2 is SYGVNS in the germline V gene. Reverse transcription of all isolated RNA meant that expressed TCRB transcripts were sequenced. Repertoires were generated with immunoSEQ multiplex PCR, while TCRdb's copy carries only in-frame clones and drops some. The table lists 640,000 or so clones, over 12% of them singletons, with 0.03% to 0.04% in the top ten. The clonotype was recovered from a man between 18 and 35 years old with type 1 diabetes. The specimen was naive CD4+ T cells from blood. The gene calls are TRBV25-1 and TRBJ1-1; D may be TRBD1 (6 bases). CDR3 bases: TGTGCCACCCGTGGAGCACAGGGAGGTGACACTGAAGCTTTCTTT. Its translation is CATRGAQGGDTEAFF.